Sequencing of this TCR beta chain was carried out in a study of blood T cell repertoires in COVID-19. Germline-derived CDR1 and CDR2 are SNHLY and FYNNEI. J was trimmed by 3 bases and V by 4 bases; bases with no gene match: 2. CDR3 size: 13 residues. Libraries were prepared by immunoSEQ multiplex PCR; TCRdb keeps only in-frame clonotypes and omits some of them. Altogether approximately 300,000 clones are present, roughly 90% being singletons, with the ten largest covering approximately 4.7%. The study drew participants aged about 18 to 89 years from about two dozen US areas. Donors were grouped by their self-reported clinical history.

The origin of this receptor is a man aged 55 to 70 who had recovered from COVID-19. The sequencing input was PBMCs or T cells enriched from blood (not recorded which). This rearrangement joins TRBV2 to TRBJ2-7; 8 bases are shared with TRBD1. This CDR3 reads CASSGTGSYEQYF. CDR3 coding DNA: TGTGCCAGCAGTGGGACAGGGAGCTACGAGCAGTACTTC.